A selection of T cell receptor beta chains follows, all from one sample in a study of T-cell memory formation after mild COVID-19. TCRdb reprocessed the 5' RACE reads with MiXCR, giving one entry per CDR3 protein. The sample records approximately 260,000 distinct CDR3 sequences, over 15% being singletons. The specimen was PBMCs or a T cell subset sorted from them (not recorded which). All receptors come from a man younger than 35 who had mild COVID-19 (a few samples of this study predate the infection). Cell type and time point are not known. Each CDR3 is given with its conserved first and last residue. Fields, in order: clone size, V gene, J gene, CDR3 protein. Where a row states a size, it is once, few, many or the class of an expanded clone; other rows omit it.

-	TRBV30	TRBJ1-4	CAWRVGAVEKLFF
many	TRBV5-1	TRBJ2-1	CASSPGTSGGGNEQFF
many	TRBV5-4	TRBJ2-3	CASTTPGGSADTQYF
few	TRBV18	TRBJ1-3	CASSPAGRSGNTIYF
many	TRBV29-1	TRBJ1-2	CSVRRIAGSYGYTF
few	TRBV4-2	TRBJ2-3	CASSDPEAYGADTQYF
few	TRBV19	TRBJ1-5	CASSMISRDGSNQPQHF
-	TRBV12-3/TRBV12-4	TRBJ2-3	CASSTNRDYTDTQYF
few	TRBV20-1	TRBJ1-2	CSAPKDRGLFNYGYTF
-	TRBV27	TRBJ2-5	CASSLSGLEETQYF
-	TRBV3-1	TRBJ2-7	CASSQDTSWEQYF
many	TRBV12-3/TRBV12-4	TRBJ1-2	CASSLGNYGYTF
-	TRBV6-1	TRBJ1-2	CASSRTGSPNYGYTF
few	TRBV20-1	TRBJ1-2	CSADVYGASYGYTF
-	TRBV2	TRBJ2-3	CASSEARDTQYF
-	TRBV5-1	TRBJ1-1	CASSLPDRAGTEAFF
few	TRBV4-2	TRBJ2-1	CASSQLAQSYNEQFF
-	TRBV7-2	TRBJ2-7	CASSFDDRAPYEQYF
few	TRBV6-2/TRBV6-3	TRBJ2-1	CASSEGGSYNEQFF
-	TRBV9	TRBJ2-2	CASSVDGVSGELFF
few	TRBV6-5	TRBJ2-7	CASSYSLNSRDRGYEQYF
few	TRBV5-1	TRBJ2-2	CASSLRWGDGTGELFF
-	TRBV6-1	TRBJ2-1	CASSGTGKAYNEQFF
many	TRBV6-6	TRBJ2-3	CASRQGFITDTQYF
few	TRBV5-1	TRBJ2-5	CASSPAGEIETQYF
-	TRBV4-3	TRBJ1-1	CASSQKTFAQGEGTEAFF
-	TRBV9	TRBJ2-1	CASALGLLGNEQFF
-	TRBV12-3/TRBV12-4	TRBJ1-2	CASSFGTVKTYTF
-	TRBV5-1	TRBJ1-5	CASSPGGGLGNQPQHF
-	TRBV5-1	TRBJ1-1	CASSLAGTLRGTEAFF
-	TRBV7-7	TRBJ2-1	CASSGVDNEQFF
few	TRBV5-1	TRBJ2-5	CASSSGQGRPLGETQYF
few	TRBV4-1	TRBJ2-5	CASSQGTLGWRQLVQETQYF
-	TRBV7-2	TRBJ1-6	CASSYQGPYNSPLHF
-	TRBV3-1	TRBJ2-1	CASSQTDYSYNEQFF
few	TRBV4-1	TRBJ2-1	CASSQNPAGRNEQFF
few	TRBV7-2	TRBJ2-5	CASSPAGTSQYF
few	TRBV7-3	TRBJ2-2	CASSLTGGTGELFF
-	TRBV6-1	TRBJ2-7	CASLTTGATYEQYF
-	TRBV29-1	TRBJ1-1	CSVGPDRAQAFF
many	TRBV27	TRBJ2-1	CASSLKWAANEQFF
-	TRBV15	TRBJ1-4	CATSTRQGTEKLFF
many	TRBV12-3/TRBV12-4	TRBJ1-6	CASSFSGLGSPLHF
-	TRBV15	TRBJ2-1	CATSSWDGPYNEQFF
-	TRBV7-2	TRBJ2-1	CASSPWGGGNEQFF
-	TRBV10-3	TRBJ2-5	CAIRDRGETQYF
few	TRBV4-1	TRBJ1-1	CASSPGGGPAEAFF
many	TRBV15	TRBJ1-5	CATSRDQLGSPNQPQHF
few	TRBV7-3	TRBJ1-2	CASSQTGASGYTF
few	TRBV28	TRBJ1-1	CASVILAGREAFF
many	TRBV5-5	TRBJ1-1	CASSLGAPGGTEAFF
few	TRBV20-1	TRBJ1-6	CSVRGGDSPLHF